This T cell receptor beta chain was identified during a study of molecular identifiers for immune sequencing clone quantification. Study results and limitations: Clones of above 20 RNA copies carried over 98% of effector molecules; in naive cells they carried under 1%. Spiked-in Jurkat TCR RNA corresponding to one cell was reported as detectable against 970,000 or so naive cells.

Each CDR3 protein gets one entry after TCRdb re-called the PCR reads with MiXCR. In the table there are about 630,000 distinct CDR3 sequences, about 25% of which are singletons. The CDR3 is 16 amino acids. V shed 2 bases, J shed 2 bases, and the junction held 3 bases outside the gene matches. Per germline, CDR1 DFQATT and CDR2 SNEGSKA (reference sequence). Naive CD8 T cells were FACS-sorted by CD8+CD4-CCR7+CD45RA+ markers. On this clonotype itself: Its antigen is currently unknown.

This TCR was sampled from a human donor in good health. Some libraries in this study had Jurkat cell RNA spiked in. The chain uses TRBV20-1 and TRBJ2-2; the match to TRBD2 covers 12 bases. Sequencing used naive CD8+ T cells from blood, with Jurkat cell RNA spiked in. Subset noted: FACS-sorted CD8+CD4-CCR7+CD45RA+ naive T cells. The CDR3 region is CSARLAGGSNTGELFF. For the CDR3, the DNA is TGCAGTGCTAGACTAGCGGGGGGGAGTAACACCGGGGAGCTGTTTTTT.